This T cell receptor beta chain is from a study of cytomegalovirus exposure and HLA in healthy donors. Looking at the study overall: It was reported in a later analysis that the approximately 120 validation repertoires used the same platform as the roughly 700 first-cohort repertoires. Study results and limitations: The classifier, whose performance was assessed in both the original and validation cohorts, reportedly diagnosed cytomegalovirus status with high specificity and sensitivity.

Sequenced by immunoSEQ multiplex PCR; TCRdb stores in-frame clones only, minus some. The sample lists fewer than 350,000 clones; approximately 88% were seen once. Germline loops: CDR1 MDHEN, CDR2 SYDVKM. Germline trimming cut 2 bases from V and 8 bases from J; bases unmatched to any gene: 2. This CDR3 region has 14 residues. Points on this clone: Its antigen is not known.

The specimen was PBMCs. The receptor was isolated from a young woman in good health and CMV-seronegative. The chain recombines TRBV28 with TRBJ1-6; 8 positions agree with TRBD1. Here the CDR3 DNA reads TGTGCCAGCAGTTTAGGGACAGGCGATTCACCCCTCCACTTT. Its translation is CASSLGTGDSPLHF.